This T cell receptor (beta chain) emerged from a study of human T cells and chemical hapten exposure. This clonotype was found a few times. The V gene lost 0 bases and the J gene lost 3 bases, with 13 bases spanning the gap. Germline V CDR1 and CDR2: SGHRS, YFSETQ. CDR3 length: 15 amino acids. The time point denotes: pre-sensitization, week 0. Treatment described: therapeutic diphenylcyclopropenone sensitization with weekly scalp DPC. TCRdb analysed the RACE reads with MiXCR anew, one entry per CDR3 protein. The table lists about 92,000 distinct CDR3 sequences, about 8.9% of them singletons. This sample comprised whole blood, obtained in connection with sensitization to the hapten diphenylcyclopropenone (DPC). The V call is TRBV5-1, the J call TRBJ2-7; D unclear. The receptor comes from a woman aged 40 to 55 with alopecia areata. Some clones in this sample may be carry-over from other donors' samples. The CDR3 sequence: CASSLGSDPFYEQYF. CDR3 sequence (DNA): TGCGCCAGCAGCTTGGGAAGCGACCCCTTCTACGAGCAGTACTTC.